This T cell receptor (beta chain) was observed in a study of T cell responses to AZD1222 COVID-19 vaccine. Study-wide results and limits: Clonal diversity may have been underestimated in mostly white British donors. Across spike, vaccine-associated CD4 TCRs were found, dominant at 160-218 and 743-854. Only a handful of people who got AZD1222 tested seropositive at baseline. The repertoires were collected only after the peak T cell response.

The CDR3 extends over 15 amino acids. The V and J ends lost 0 bases and 4 bases respectively, with 10 bases between them. The germline V gene has CDR1 MNHEY and CDR2 SVGAGI. The assay was immunoSEQ multiplex PCR, and TCRdb's table has in-frame clones only and misses some. In the table there are fewer than 95,000 clones, around 89% of which are singletons. About this clone itself: The antigen is undetermined.

The chain carries TRBV6-5 and TRBJ1-5, with D uncertain. The sample here was peripheral blood, taken on day 0 of AZD1222 vaccination. The TCR comes from an adult in good health. CDR3 protein: CASSYSRGFNQPQHF. The CDR3 DNA follows: TGTGCCAGCAGTTACTCGAGAGGGTTTAATCAGCCCCAGCATTTT.